Listed below are T cell receptor beta chains from one sample, sequenced in a study of B cell selection in AIRE deficiency. Assay used: immunoSEQ multiplex PCR; TCRdb lists only in-frame clones, some missing. This sample has about 22,000 clones; around 96% occur once, and the top ten carry 0.15% to 0.2%. The sequencing input was CD4+CD127+ conventional T cells sorted from PBMCs. The receptor source for this set is a human donor in good health. The conserved cysteine and the conserved F or W are not part of the CDR3 here.

v_call	j_call	cdr3_aa
TRBV11-2	TRBJ1-3	ASSLRVGRGGSGNTIY
TRBV9	TRBJ2-5	ASSRTSGGEETQY
TRBV28	TRBJ2-7	ASSLDRGYEQY
TRBV7-8	TRBJ1-2	ASSLVFATGPNYGYT
TRBV19	TRBJ1-5	ASGQGENQPQH
TRBV2	TRBJ1-2	ASSEAPGNYGYT
TRBV19	TRBJ1-1	ASSIKGGPEAF
TRBV10-1	TRBJ2-3	ASSTGRGGTDTQY
TRBV5-1	TRBJ2-5	ASSLVGDKQETQY
TRBV25-1	TRBJ1-3	ASRAGVGNTIY
TRBV10-3	TRBJ1-5	AISLDANQPQH
TRBV9	TRBJ2-2	ASTGTAFNTGELF
TRBV2	TRBJ2-3	ASSNGQGTDTQY
TRBV6-5	TRBJ1-3	ASSWSTGNTIY
TRBV7-9	TRBJ1-3	ASSHLGVSSTRNTIY
TRBV18	TRBJ1-1	ASSSGGRNTEAF
TRBV7-9	TRBJ1-2	ASSLDWMMNYGYT
TRBV11-2	TRBJ1-3	ASSFLAGLGRTKEDTIY
TRBV15	TRBJ2-3	ATSRDPSVTADTQY
TRBV19	TRBJ1-1	ASSIVGQVMNTEAF
TRBV5-1	TRBJ2-5	ASSVQETQY
TRBV11-3	TRBJ2-3	ASSLGGVSGGTDTQY